Shown below are 31 T cell receptor beta chains from a single sample sequenced in a study of technical replicates of blood from several donors. TCRdb's copy holds only in-frame clones and misses some; the assay was immunoSEQ multiplex PCR. This table holds 75,000 to 100,000 clones, 96% found once. The sequenced sample consisted of T cells isolated from PBMCs. The receptor set was obtained from a human donor in good health.

The chain employs TRBV13 and TRBJ1-5; no clear D gene. The CDR3 has 13 residues. V was pared by 3 bases and J by 8 bases, with 11 bases between. CDR1 and CDR2 (germline): PRHDT, FYEKMQ (reference sequence). CDR3 DNA: TGTGCCAGCAGCTTCCGGGAGGGCAAGCCCCAGCATTTT. Amino acids: CASSFREGKPQHF.

This clone was counted only a few times. The DNA of the CDR3 is TGTGCCAGTAGTCTTTACGATGACAGGGGGCGTGGAGCTTTCTTT. The encoded protein is CASSLYDDRGRGAFF. V gene TRBV19 combines with J gene TRBJ1-1; 10 bases fit TRBD1. The V segment lost 5 bases and the J segment 10 bases; nucleotides outside the gene matches: 13. Germline CDR1 reads LNHDA; CDR2 reads SQIVND (reference sequence). The CDR3 runs 15 residues.

The gene calls are TRBV7-3 and TRBJ2-2; D gene unclear. Germline V gene data show CDR1 as SGHTA and CDR2 as FQGTGA. V lost 5 bases to trimming and J lost 5 bases, with 6 bases between them. The CDR3 spans 12 residues. The CDR3 bases are TGTGCCAGCAGCCCTCTAACCGGGGAGCTGTTTTTT. Its protein product is CASSPLTGELFF.

This chain connects TRBV5-5 to TRBJ1-1, with D possibly TRBD1 on 5 matching bases. The CDR3 has 13 amino acids. Trimming left V 3 bases short and J 1 base short, with 7 bases between. The germline gives CDR1 SGHKS, CDR2 YYEKEE (reference sequence). The CDR3 nucleotides read TGTGCCAGCAGCTGGACATCGAACACTGAAGCTTTCTTT. Amino acid sequence: CASSWTSNTEAFF.

The chain carries TRBV5-4 and TRBJ2-7; 8 bases align to TRBD1. Per the germline V gene, CDR1 is SGHNT and CDR2 is YYREEE (reference sequence). The CDR3 has 13 amino acids. Unmatched junction bases numbered 5, after V lost 4 bases and J lost 5 bases. The CDR3: CASSRTGINEQYF. In DNA form, the CDR3 reads TGTGCCAGCAGCCGGACAGGGATAAACGAGCAGTACTTC.

V gene TRBV10-2 combines with J gene TRBJ2-2; a weak D match, TRBD2 (6 bases). The CDR3 sequence is 15 residues long. Trimming took off 2 bases at V and 3 bases at J, with 10 bases between the two ends. The V gene's germline CDR1 is WSHSY and CDR2 SAAADI. CDR3 DNA sequence: TGCGCCAGCAGTGAGGCGGCGGGACACACCGGGGAGCTGTTTTTT. This encodes CASSEAAGHTGELFF.

The J gene is TRBJ2-7, the V gene TRBV11-2; D possibly corresponds to TRBD2 (5 bases). The CDR3 extends over 16 amino acids. V gave up 4 bases and J gave up 4 bases, with 20 bases separating them. CDR1 is SGHAT, CDR2 FQNNGV, per germline. CDR3 in DNA: TGTGCCAGCAGCTCCACCTTATCGGCCGGCGGGTACGAGCAGTACTTC. It specifies CASSSTLSAGGYEQYF. Full variable domain (rest looked up from reference TRBV11-2 and TRBJ2-7): EAGVAQSPRYKIIEKRQSVAFWCNPISGHATLYWYQQILGQGPKLLIQFQNNGVVDDSQLPKDRFSAERLKGVDSTLKIQPAKLEDSAVYLCASSSTLSAGGYEQYFGPGTRLTVT.

The chain couples TRBV19 to TRBJ1-1; 9 bases match TRBD1. V was clipped by 6 bases and J by 3 bases; unmatched bases: 8. The CDR3 length is 15 residues. In germline, CDR1 is LNHDA, CDR2 SQIVND (reference sequence). The chain's CDR3 is CASRVGDRVHTEAFF. The CDR3 coding sequence is TGTGCCAGTAGGGTAGGGGACAGGGTTCACACTGAAGCTTTCTTT.

The chain recombines TRBV4-1 with TRBJ1-3; no definite D call. The V end lost 0 bases, the J end lost 0 bases, and 6 bases lay between the germline ends. Germline values: CDR1 MGHRA, CDR2 YSYEKL. The CDR3 extends over 15 amino acids. Here the CDR3 DNA reads TGCGCCAGCAGCCAAGAGAGGAGCTCTGGAAACACCATATATTTT. It is translated as CASSQERSSGNTIYF.

The J gene is TRBJ2-7, the V gene TRBV7-2; D call uncertain. The CDR3 extends over 14 amino acids. CDR1 and CDR2 (germline): SGHTA, FQGNSA. V was shortened by 1 base and J by 4 bases, with 11 bases between the two germline ends. The CDR3 sequence is CASSLDVFMYEQYF. The CDR3 DNA is TGTGCCAGCAGCTTAGATGTGTTTATGTACGAGCAGTACTTC.

The J gene is TRBJ2-2, the V gene TRBV7-2; the match to TRBD2 covers 7 bases. Germline V gene data show CDR1 as SGHTA and CDR2 as FQGNSA. The CDR3 runs to 14 residues. V lost 4 bases, J lost 7 bases, and 6 bases stayed unmatched. The CDR3 DNA sequence: TGTGCCAGCAGCTCAAGGCTAGCGGTCGGGGAGCTGTTTTTT. This sequence encodes CASSSRLAVGELFF.

The rearrangement links TRBV29-1 to TRBJ2-5, with 14 bases lining up with TRBD2. V lost 1 base and J lost 2; bases outside the gene matches: 9. Germline assignment: CDR1 SQVTM and CDR2 ANQGSEA. The CDR3 sequence is 18 residues long. The CDR3 bases are TGCAGCGTTGAAGCAGAAGGGACTAGCGGGAGCCCGCAAGAGACCCAGTACTTC. Translating gives CSVEAEGTSGSPQETQYF.

The rearrangement uses TRBV7-2 and TRBJ2-3; D ambiguous. The CDR3 runs 13 residues. Germline CDR1 SGHTA, CDR2 FQGNSA. V was pared by 1 base and J by 0 bases, with 2 bases between. CDR3 bases: TGTGCCAGCAGCTTAGTAAGCACAGATACGCAGTATTTT. This codes for CASSLVSTDTQYF.

In its sample, this clone was seen once. The rearrangement links TRBV4-1 to TRBJ2-1, with D possibly matching TRBD2 (6 bases). The CDR3 is 15 amino acids. V was shortened by 1 base and J by 3 bases, with 10 bases between the two germline ends. Germline loops: CDR1 MGHRA, CDR2 YSYEKL. The CDR3 is CASSQVPAGYNEQFF. Here the CDR3 DNA reads TGCGCCAGCAGCCAAGTACCAGCGGGCTACAATGAGCAGTTCTTC.

V usage is TRBV2 and J usage is TRBJ2-3; D might be TRBD1 (6 bases). Germline CDR1 is SNHLY and CDR2 is FYNNEI. This CDR3 has 13 residues. The V gene lost 5 bases and the J gene lost 4 bases, with 10 bases spanning the gap. The CDR3 DNA is TGTGCCAGCAGTCGGCAGGGGCCAGATACGCAGTATTTT. Its protein product is CASSRQGPDTQYF.

This chain joins TRBV19 and TRBJ2-3; 13 nucleotides line up with TRBD2. Germline CDR1 reads LNHDA; CDR2 reads SQIVND (reference sequence). The CDR3 length is 19 residues. The V and J ends lost 5 bases and 1 base, in that order; junction bases with no gene match: 12. The CDR3 DNA reads TGTGCCAGTAGTTCCTGGACTAGCGGGAGCGAGGGTGGCACAGATACGCAGTATTTT. This sequence encodes CASSSWTSGSEGGTDTQYF. Filled out from reference TRBV19 and TRBJ2-3, the complete variable domain reads DGGITQSPKYLFRKEGQNVTLSCEQNLNHDAMYWYRQDPGQGLRLIYYSQIVNDFQKGDIAEGYSVSREKKESFPLTVTSAQKNPTAFYLCASSSWTSGSEGGTDTQYFGPGTRLTVL.

This chain joins TRBV5-1 and TRBJ2-7; 8 nucleotides align to TRBD1. Germline V lookup: CDR1 SGHRS, CDR2 YFSETQ. This CDR3 has 15 amino acids. Trimming took 2 bases from V and 3 from J; bases not matched to a gene: 7. The CDR3 loop is CASSFVVTGGYEQYF. The CDR3 nucleotides read TGCGCCAGCAGCTTCGTGGTTACAGGGGGCTACGAGCAGTACTTC.

The chain combines TRBV5-1 with TRBJ2-7; no definite D call. The germline gives CDR1 SGHRS, CDR2 YFSETQ. The CDR3 contains 13 residues. Trimming left V 2 bases short and J 6 bases short, with 12 bases between. The CDR3 nucleotides are TGCGCCAGCAGCTTAGACCCCTCGGGCGAGCAGTACTTC. It is translated as CASSLDPSGEQYF.

V gene TRBV5-6 combines with J gene TRBJ2-2; 7 bases agree with TRBD1. The CDR3 spans 15 residues. From germline, CDR1 is SGHDT and CDR2 YYEEEE. J gave up 2 bases and V 1 base, and 2 bases lay outside the gene matches. The CDR3 DNA reads as TGTGCCAGCAGCTTGAGGGACAGCAACACCGGGGAGCTGTTTTTT. Translated, it gives CASSLRDSNTGELFF.

The chain uses TRBV30 and TRBJ2-3; the match to TRBD2 covers 12 bases. The CDR3 runs to 19 residues. V lost 0 bases, J lost 1 base, and 11 bases stayed unmatched. The germline CDR1 and CDR2 sequences are GTSNPN and SVGIG (reference sequence). In nucleotides, the CDR3 is TGTGCCTGGAGTGTAACGCCCCTCGGACTAGCGGGACGCACAGATACGCAGTATTTT. This sequence encodes CAWSVTPLGLAGRTDTQYF.

The chain couples TRBV19 to TRBJ2-1; 9 bases are shared with TRBD1. After removal of 5 bases from V and 4 bases from J, the junction contained 6 bases not matched to a gene. The CDR3 loop spans 15 amino acids. CDR1 is LNHDA, CDR2 SQIVND, per germline (reference sequence). The CDR3 reads CASSVPGQGYNEQFF. The CDR3 DNA reads TGTGCCAGTAGTGTCCCGGGACAGGGTTACAATGAGCAGTTCTTC.

The chain combines TRBV11-2 with TRBJ2-7; D is unresolved. Per germline, CDR1 SGHAT and CDR2 FQNNGV. The CDR3 runs 12 residues. V shed 5 bases and J shed 3 bases, with 8 bases lying between them. The CDR3 region is CASSPPSYEQYF. The CDR3 nucleotides read TGTGCCAGCAGCCCTCCCAGCTACGAGCAGTACTTC.

J is TRBJ2-2 and V is TRBV19, with 7 bases matching TRBD1. This CDR3 has 13 amino acids. V was pared by 5 bases and J by 7 bases, with 4 bases of the junction left unmatched. Germline V CDR1 and CDR2: LNHDA, SQIVND (reference sequence). Here the CDR3 reads CASSDRAVGELFF. CDR3 coding DNA: TGTGCCAGTAGTGACAGGGCCGTCGGGGAGCTGTTTTTT.

This chain joins TRBV6-4 and TRBJ2-7, with D tentatively TRBD2 (5 bases). CDR3 size: 14 residues. CDR1 and CDR2 from the germline V gene are MRHNA and SNTAGT. Trimming shortened V by 6 bases and J by 7 bases, and 19 bases separated the two germline ends. CDR3 coding DNA: TGTGCCAGCAGACCCGATCCTGGATCGGGAGAGCAGTACTTC. It translates to CASRPDPGSGEQYF.

This sequence joins TRBV4-1 and TRBJ2-7; D remains unclear. This CDR3 spans 13 amino acids. Per the germline V gene, CDR1 is MGHRA and CDR2 is YSYEKL. Trimming removed 1 base from V and 3 bases from J, with 7 bases in between. The DNA for the CDR3 is TGCGCCAGCAGCCAAGGTTCCCTCTACGAGCAGTACTTC. Translated, it gives CASSQGSLYEQYF.

The rearrangement uses TRBV30 and TRBJ1-1; 7 nucleotides match TRBD1. V lost 5 bases and J lost 4; bases outside the gene matches: 7. CDR1 is GTSNPN, CDR2 SVGIG, per germline (reference sequence). CDR3 length: 13 residues. The CDR3 DNA follows: TGTGCCTGGGCCCGACAGGGAGCCACTGAAGCTTTCTTT. Its translation: CAWARQGATEAFF.

A single count supports this clone. The genes are TRBV9 and TRBJ2-5, with D uncertain. Per the germline V gene, CDR1 is SGDLS and CDR2 is YYNGEE. The CDR3 is 14 residues long. Trimming cost V 0 bases and J 2 bases, with 8 bases left between them. The CDR3 protein is CASSVDGKQETQYF. CDR3 nucleotides: TGTGCCAGCAGCGTAGATGGCAAGCAAGAGACCCAGTACTTC.

Only one count was recorded for this clone. V usage is TRBV6-6 and J usage is TRBJ1-3, with TRBD1 identical over 7 bases. The V gene's germline CDR1 is MNHNY and CDR2 SVGAGI (reference sequence). The CDR3 length is 15 residues. After removal of 8 bases from V and 0 bases from J, the junction contained 7 bases not matched to a gene. The chain's CDR3 is CASGMGQNSGNTIYF. The CDR3 DNA sequence: TGTGCCAGCGGGATGGGACAGAACTCTGGAAACACCATATATTTT.

The chain employs TRBV6-6 and TRBJ1-5; D is ambiguous. Deletions cut 0 bases from V and 0 bases from J, with 3 bases between. Per germline, CDR1 MNHNY and CDR2 SVGAGI (reference sequence). The CDR3 has 14 residues. CDR3 DNA sequence: TGTGCCAGCAGTTACTCTTATAGCAATCAGCCCCAGCATTTT. This gives the protein CASSYSYSNQPQHF.

This sequence joins TRBV5-6 and TRBJ1-2; perhaps TRBD1 as D (5 bases). With 4 bases removed from V and 4 bases from J, the gap between germline ends came to 11 bases. CDR1 is SGHDT and CDR2 is YYEEEE in the germline V gene. The CDR3 runs to 13 residues. In DNA form, the CDR3 reads TGTGCCAGCAGCACGGACATTACCTATGGCTACACCTTC. It is translated as CASSTDITYGYTF.

This clone was seen a single time. The chain is built from TRBV7-9 and TRBJ2-7, with 14 bases lining up with TRBD2. Germline V lookup: CDR1 SEHNR, CDR2 FQNEAQ (reference sequence). Trimming took 7 bases from V and 7 from J; bases not matched to a gene: 18. The CDR3 has 18 amino acids. This CDR3 is CASILPGLAGEGPGEQYF. In DNA form, the CDR3 reads TGTGCCAGCATCCTCCCGGGACTAGCGGGAGAAGGCCCGGGGGAGCAGTACTTC.